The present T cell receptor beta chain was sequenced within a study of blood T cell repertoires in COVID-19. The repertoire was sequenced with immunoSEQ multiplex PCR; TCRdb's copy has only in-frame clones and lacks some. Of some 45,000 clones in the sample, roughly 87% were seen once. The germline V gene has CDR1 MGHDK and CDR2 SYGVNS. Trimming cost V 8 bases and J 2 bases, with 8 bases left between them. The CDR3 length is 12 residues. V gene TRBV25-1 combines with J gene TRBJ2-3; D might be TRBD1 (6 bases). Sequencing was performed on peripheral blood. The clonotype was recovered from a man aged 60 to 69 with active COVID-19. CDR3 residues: CASEGVTDTQYF. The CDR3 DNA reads TGTGCCAGCGAGGGGGTCACAGATACGCAGTATTTT.